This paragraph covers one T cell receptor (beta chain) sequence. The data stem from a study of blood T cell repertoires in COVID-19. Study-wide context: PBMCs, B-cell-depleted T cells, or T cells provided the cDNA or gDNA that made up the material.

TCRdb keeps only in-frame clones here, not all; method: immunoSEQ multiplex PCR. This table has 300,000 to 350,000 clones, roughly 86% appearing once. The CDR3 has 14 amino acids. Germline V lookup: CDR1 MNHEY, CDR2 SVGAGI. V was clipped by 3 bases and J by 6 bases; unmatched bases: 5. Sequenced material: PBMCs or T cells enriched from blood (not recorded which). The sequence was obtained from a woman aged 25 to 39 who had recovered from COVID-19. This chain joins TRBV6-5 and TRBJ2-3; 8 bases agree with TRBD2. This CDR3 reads CASSYQRGHDTQYF. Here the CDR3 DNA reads TGTGCCAGCAGTTATCAGCGGGGGCATGATACGCAGTATTTT.